The 7 T cell receptor beta chains below all came from one sample that was sequenced in a study of T cells in Graves' hyperthyroidism and ophthalmopathy (dated by TCRdb to the late 2010s). Receptor amplification or capture employed multiplex PCR. The reads were generated on an Illumina HiSeq 2000. TCR beta CDR3 regions were amplified from RNA transcripts. The first round of RT-PCR for the TCR CDR3 was performed with the HTBI primer set and the Qiagen OneStep RT-PCR kit. The public sequencing data were trimmed at Q25 with fastp and processed into clonotypes with MiXCR by TCRdb, which kept only in-frame beta chains. Rows merge per CDR3 protein into single entries with the most common DNA and genes. For this sample there are over 350,000 distinct CDR3 sequences; less than 20% appear just once. The ten largest clones add up to 35% to 50% of the sample. The sequenced sample consisted of blood. These receptors were collected from a man aged 18 to 35 with Graves' ophthalmopathy.

The table lists this clonotype with many counts. V usage is TRBV19 and J usage is TRBJ2-5; 7 bases fit TRBD1. CDR1 and CDR2 (germline): LNHDA, SQIVND (reference sequence). The ends lost 8 bases at V and 1 base at J; junction bases unmatched: 1. This CDR3 is built from 12 residues. DNA for the CDR3: TGTGCCAGTGGGGACAGCCAAGAGACCCAGTACTTC. As protein: CASGDSQETQYF.

At least ten counts were recorded for this clonotype. The gene calls are TRBV11-2 and TRBJ1-1; weak D call: TRBD1 (5 bases). CDR3 size: 15 residues. V was trimmed by 5 bases and J by 2 bases, leaving 15 bases between them. Germline CDR1 SGHAT, CDR2 FQNNGV. This CDR3 is CASSRLGTVNTEAFF. The DNA for the CDR3 is TGTGCCAGCAGCCGACTGGGGACGGTTAACACTGAAGCTTTCTTT.

This clonotype was detected a few times. The V and J genes are TRBV6-2 or TRBV6-3 and TRBJ2-7; 15 bases are shared with TRBD2. CDR3 length: 16 amino acids. The V segment lost 2 bases and the J segment 5 bases; nucleotides outside the gene matches: 4. CDR1 is MNHEY, CDR2 SVGEGT, per germline. The CDR3 here is CASSYGTSGGLDEQYF. CDR3 bases: TGTGCCAGCAGTTACGGGACTAGCGGGGGGCTGGACGAGCAGTACTTC.

This clonotype was seen at least ten times. The CDR3 sequence is CAISDGGTRTDTQYF. CDR3 DNA sequence: TGTGCCATCAGTGATGGGGGGACTCGAACAGATACGCAGTATTTT. The chain uses TRBV10-3 and TRBJ2-3, with TRBD2 as a possible D gene (6 bases). The CDR3 consists of 15 residues. The germline gives CDR1 ENHRY, CDR2 SYGVKD. V lost 3 bases and J lost 3, with 13 bases in between.

This clonotype showed up just a few times. This rearrangement joins TRBV3-1 to TRBJ2-1; D not certain. Germline V gene sequence: CDR1 LGHDT, CDR2 YNNKEL (reference sequence). This CDR3 comprises 15 residues. V was trimmed by 1 base and J by 5 bases, leaving 12 bases between them. In DNA, the CDR3 is TGTGCCAGCAGCCAAGGGACCGGGCTAAACAATGAGCAGTTCTTC. As protein: CASSQGTGLNNEQFF.

This chain uses TRBV6-4 with TRBJ2-1; 13 nucleotides match TRBD2. The CDR3 is 15 residues long. The J segment lost 6 bases and the V segment lost 5 bases, leaving 4 bases of the junction unmatched. Germline CDR1 reads MRHNA; CDR2 reads SNTAGT. This CDR3 reads CASSHGTSGANEQFF. In nucleotides, the CDR3 is TGTGCCAGCAGTCATGGGACTAGCGGGGCCAATGAGCAGTTCTTC.

This clonotype was counted many times. The CDR3 is CASSRTGWDYGYTF. The CDR3 DNA sequence: TGTGCCAGCAGCCGAACAGGGTGGGACTATGGCTACACCTTC. The rearrangement joins TRBV7-9 to TRBJ1-2; possible D gene TRBD1, 6 bases. Germline values: CDR1 SEHNR, CDR2 FQNEAQ (reference sequence). V lost 5 bases and J lost 3, with 13 bases in between. The CDR3 spans 14 residues.